This T cell receptor (beta chain) originates from a study of beta chain features in type 1 diabetes. Study-level results: Shorter TCRB CDR3s, moderately but significantly so, marked every one of the four CD4+ subsets in Type 1 diabetes patients.

The table lists this clone with a few counts. The target antigen is unknown. At one end the junction does not follow the germline gene, possibly because of a read error. As every portion of the isolated RNA was reverse transcribed, the sequencing read expressed TCRB transcripts. The table came from immunoSEQ multiplex PCR; TCRdb's copy has only in-frame clones and leaves some out. The repertoire has 400,000 or so clones, 10% to 15% of them found once; the top ten carry 0.0095% to 0.013%. The CDR3 length is 19 residues. Germline V lookup: CDR1 MRHNA, CDR2 SNTAGT. The V call is TRBV6-4, the J call TRBJ2-5, with 12 bases identical to TRBD2. The sample consisted of naive CD4+ T cells from blood. The clonotype comes from a young woman with type 1 diabetes. CDR3 sequence reads: CAISEAGTSGPWGQETQYF. Here the CDR3 DNA reads TGTGCCATCAGTGAGGCCGGGACTAGCGGGCCCTGGGGCCAAGAGACCCAGTACTTC.